This paragraph covers one TCR beta chain sequence. Its matching antigen is unknown. This sample stems from a study of vaccination effects on CD4 cells after COVID-19. Study-wide background: Researchers reported culturing 2 million to 2.5 million PBMC in each well, adding about 9.5 IU/ml IL-2 and approximately 10 ug/ml peptides.

Study-level points and caveats: Researchers report that only 1 of 255 vaccine-induced clones in healthy vaccinees cross-reacted with common cold coronaviruses.

CD4+ T cells were isolated after less than 12 days of culture. Participants got two doses of BNT162b2 or mRNA-1273 vaccine. Germline trimming cut 5 bases from V and 4 bases from J; bases unmatched to any gene: 12. Germline CDR1 is SGHAT and CDR2 is FQNNGV. CDR3 length: 16 residues. The data were produced by immunoSEQ multiplex PCR, yet TCRdb's version contains in-frame clones alone and is incomplete. The table records about 73,000 clones, approximately 73% of them present only once. This clonotype was obtained from a human donor who received a COVID-19 vaccine. The sample was CD4+ T cells from PBMCs cultured without peptide, taken after COVID-19 vaccination. The chain joins TRBV11-2 to TRBJ2-5; 8 bases map to TRBD2. The CDR3 coding sequence is TGTGCCAGCAGCGCAACCGGGACTAGTCTCTCAGAGACCCAGTACTTC. It is translated as CASSATGTSLSETQYF.